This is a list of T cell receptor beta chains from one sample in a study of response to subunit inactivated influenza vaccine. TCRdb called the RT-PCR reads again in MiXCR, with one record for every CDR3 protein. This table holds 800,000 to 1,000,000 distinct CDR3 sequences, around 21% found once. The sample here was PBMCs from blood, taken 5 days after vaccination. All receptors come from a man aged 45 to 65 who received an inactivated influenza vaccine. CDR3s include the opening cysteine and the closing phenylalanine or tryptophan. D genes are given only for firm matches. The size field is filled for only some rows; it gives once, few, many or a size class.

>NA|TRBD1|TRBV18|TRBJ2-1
TGTGCCAGCTCACCACCGACAGGGTCCTACAATGAGCAGTTCTTC
CASSPPTGSYNEQFF
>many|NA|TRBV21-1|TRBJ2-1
TGTGCCAGCAGCAAAGAGTTCAGGGGGAACTACAATGAGCAGTTCTTC
CASSKEFRGNYNEQFF
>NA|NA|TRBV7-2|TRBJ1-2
TGTGCCAGCAGAAATACCCCCACTGACGGTTCTCGCGGCTACACCTTC
CASRNTPTDGSRGYTF
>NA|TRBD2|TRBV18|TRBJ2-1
TGTGCCAGCTCACCGGGACTAGCGGACCTCTACAATGAGCAGTTCTTC
CASSPGLADLYNEQFF
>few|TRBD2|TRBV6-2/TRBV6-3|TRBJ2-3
TGTGCCAGCAGTTTCGATGCGGGGGTCCTGACAGATACGCAGTATTTT
CASSFDAGVLTDTQYF
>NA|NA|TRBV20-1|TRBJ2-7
TGCAGTGCTAGATTATCTTCCTACGAGCAGTACTTC
CSARLSSYEQYF
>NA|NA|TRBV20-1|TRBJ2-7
TGCAGTGCTAGAAGGGACGGACGACTCTACGAGCAGTACTTC
CSARRDGRLYEQYF
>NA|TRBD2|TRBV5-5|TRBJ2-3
TGTGCCAGCAGCTCGGGACTAACTAGCACAGATACGCAGTATTTT
CASSSGLTSTDTQYF
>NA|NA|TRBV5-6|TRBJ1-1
TGTGCCAGCGCCCCCGCAGGCGGAATGAACACTGAAGCTTTCTTT
CASAPAGGMNTEAFF
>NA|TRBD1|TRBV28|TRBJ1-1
TGTGCCAGCAGTGGACGGGACAGTTCCTCTCTTGAAGCTTTCTTT
CASSGRDSSSLEAFF
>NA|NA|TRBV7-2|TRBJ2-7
TGTGCCAGCAGCCTGTCCGGAGAGTCCAGGCAGTACTTC
CASSLSGESRQYF
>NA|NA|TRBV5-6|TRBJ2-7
TGTGCCAGCAGCTTGCGGTGGGACTTCTCCTACGAGCAGTACTTC
CASSLRWDFSYEQYF
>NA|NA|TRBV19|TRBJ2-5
TGTGCCAGTACTAGCGAAGAGACCCAGTACTTC
CASTSEETQYF
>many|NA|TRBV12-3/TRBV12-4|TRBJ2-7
TGTGCCAGCAGTTTAGCGTTGGGCGGGGGCATCTCCTACGAGCAGTACTTC
CASSLALGGGISYEQYF
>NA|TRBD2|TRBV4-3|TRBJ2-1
TGCGCCAGCAGCCAAGGCCGGGAGGGCCTCTACAATGAGCAGTTCTTC
CASSQGREGLYNEQFF
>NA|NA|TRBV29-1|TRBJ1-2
TGCAGCGTTGAAGATGTGACAGGCGCGAAGTATGGCTACACCTTC
CSVEDVTGAKYGYTF
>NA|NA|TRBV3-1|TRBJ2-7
TGTGCCAGCAGCCAAGCCGGGACTCTTCTGGGAGAGCAGTACTTC
CASSQAGTLLGEQYF
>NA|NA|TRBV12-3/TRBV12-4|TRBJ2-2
TGTGCCAGCAGTTTATCCAGCCCCTCAAGCGGGGAGCTGTTTTTT
CASSLSSPSSGELFF
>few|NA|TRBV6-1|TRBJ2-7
TGTGCCAGCAGAATAGCGGGACAGGTCTACGAGCAGTACTTC
CASRIAGQVYEQYF
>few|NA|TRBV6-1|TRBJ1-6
TGTGCCAGCACCTTTTCTGGGGGCAATAATTCACCCCTCCACTTT
CASTFSGGNNSPLHF
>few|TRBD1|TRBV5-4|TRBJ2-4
TGTGCCAGCGGAGTAGGGGGCCCACTAGCCAAAAACATTCAGTACTTC
CASGVGGPLAKNIQYF
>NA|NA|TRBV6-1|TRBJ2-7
TGTGCCAGCAGACGCGATCCGGTCGGCGAGCAGTACTTC
CASRRDPVGEQYF
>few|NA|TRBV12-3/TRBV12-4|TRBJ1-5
TGTGCCAGCAGTTTTGCAGGGGTCCAGCCCCAGCATTTT
CASSFAGVQPQHF
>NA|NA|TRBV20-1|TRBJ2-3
TGCAGTGCTAGTAGGCTCGGGGTGGGCGCCGCAGATACGCAGTATTTT
CSASRLGVGAADTQYF
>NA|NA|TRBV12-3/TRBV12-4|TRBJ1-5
TGTGCCAGCAGTTTAGGTTGGGGGTCTTATAGCAATCAGCCCCAGCATTTT
CASSLGWGSYSNQPQHF
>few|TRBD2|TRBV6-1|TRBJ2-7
TGTGCCAGCACGCCGATAGCGGGGGGCTCCGGATACGAGCAGTACTTC
CASTPIAGGSGYEQYF
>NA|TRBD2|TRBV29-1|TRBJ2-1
TGCAGCGTCGCCGGGACTAGGTCCTACAATGAGCAGTTCTTC
CSVAGTRSYNEQFF
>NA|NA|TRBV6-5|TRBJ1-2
TGTGCCAGCAGTTACCCGCAGGGAGCTAACTATGGCTACACCTTC
CASSYPQGANYGYTF
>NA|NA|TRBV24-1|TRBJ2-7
TGTGCCACCAGTGATTTCGGAGGGACACTGTACTTC
CATSDFGGTLYF
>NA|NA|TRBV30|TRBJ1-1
TGTGCCTGGAGGAAGGGACGTCTGGACACTGAAGCTTTCTTT
CAWRKGRLDTEAFF
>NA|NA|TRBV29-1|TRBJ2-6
TGCAGCGTTAGCCCAAGTACTGGGGCCAACGTCCTGACTTTC
CSVSPSTGANVLTF
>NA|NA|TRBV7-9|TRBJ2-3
TGTGCCAGCAGCGGTACCCTCGGGGCAGATACGCAGTATTTT
CASSGTLGADTQYF
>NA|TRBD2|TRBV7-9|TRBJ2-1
TGTGCCAGCAGCTATATAGCGGGGGGCTACAATGAGCAGTTCTTC
CASSYIAGGYNEQFF
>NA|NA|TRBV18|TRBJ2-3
TGTGCCAGCTCACCAGTGTGGGAGACGGTTGCAGATACGCAGTATTTT
CASSPVWETVADTQYF
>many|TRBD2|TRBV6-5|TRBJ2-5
TGTGCCAGCAGTTACTCGATAGCGGGGCCTCAAGAGACCCAGTACTTC
CASSYSIAGPQETQYF
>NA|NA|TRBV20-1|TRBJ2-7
TGCATCTTCCGGGGGTTCGAGTCCGAGTACTTC
CIFRGFESEYF
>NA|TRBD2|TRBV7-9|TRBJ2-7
TGTGCCAGCAGCTTAGATCTAGCGGTCTCCTACGAGCAGTACTTC
CASSLDLAVSYEQYF
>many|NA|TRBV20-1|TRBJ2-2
TGCAGTGCTAGAGAGGCAGGGAAGGCCGGGGAGCTGTTTTTT
CSAREAGKAGELFF
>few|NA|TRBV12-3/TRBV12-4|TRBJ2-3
TGTGCCAGCCGAGCCGTAGATACGCAGTATTTT
CASRAVDTQYF
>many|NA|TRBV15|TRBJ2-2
TGTGCCACCAGCAGAGACGCAGAGGGCCGGGAGCTGTTTTTT
CATSRDAEGRELFF
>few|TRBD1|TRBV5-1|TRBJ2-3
TGCGCCAGCAGGTGGGCAGGGGGCGGCGATACGCAGTATTTT
CASRWAGGGDTQYF
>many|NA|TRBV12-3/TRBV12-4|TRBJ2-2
TGTGCCAGCATACCACCCCCCGGGACCGGGGAGCTGTTTTTT
CASIPPPGTGELFF
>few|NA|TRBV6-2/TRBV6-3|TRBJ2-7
TGTGCCAGCAGTTACTCCCACAGAATACGTGAGCAGTACTTC
CASSYSHRIREQYF
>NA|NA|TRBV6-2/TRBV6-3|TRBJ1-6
TGTGCCAGCAGTTCTTCTCGACAGTATAATTCACCCCTCCACTTT
CASSSSRQYNSPLHF
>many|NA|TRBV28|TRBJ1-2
TGTGCCAGCAGTGAGGGAGGAGTCGGCTATGGCTACACCTTC
CASSEGGVGYGYTF
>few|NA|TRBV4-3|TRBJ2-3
TGCGCCAGCAGCCAATCTACCCCAGGGGGGCGACGCACAGATACGCAGTATTTT
CASSQSTPGGRRTDTQYF
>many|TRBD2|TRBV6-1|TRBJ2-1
TGTGCCAGCACGACTAGCGGGAGGAGGGGGAATGAGCAGTTCTTC
CASTTSGRRGNEQFF
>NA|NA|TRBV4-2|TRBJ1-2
TGTGCCAGCAGCCCTGGGGAGGGGATTACGGGCTATGGCTACACCTTC
CASSPGEGITGYGYTF
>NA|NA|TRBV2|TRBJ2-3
TGTGCCAGCAGTGAAGGGGACATAAGCACAGATACGCAGTATTTT
CASSEGDISTDTQYF
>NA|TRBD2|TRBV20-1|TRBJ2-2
TGCAGTGCTAGAGATTACCTAGCGGGGCAGAACACCGGGGAGCTGTTTTTT
CSARDYLAGQNTGELFF
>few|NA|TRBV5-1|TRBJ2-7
TGCGCCAGCAGCTTGGCCTTGCAGGGGTCCTACGAGCAGTACTTC
CASSLALQGSYEQYF
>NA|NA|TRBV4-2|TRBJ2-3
TGTGCCACCGCCCGGTCGGGAGTTGGAGATACGCAGTATTTT
CATARSGVGDTQYF
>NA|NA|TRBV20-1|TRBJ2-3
TGCAGTGCTAGATCCAGGGGACATACAGATACGCAGTATTTT
CSARSRGHTDTQYF
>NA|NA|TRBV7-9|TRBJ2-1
TGTGCCAGCAGAGGACTCGAAACCTACAATGAGCAGTTCTTC
CASRGLETYNEQFF
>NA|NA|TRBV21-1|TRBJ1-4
TGTGCCAGCAGCAAAGGCGTCGTTAATGAAAAACTGTTTTTT
CASSKGVVNEKLFF
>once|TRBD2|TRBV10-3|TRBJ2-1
TGTGCCATCAGTGAGCAAGCGGGGGCCGTGTTTTTTTACAATGAGCAGTTCTTC
CAISEQAGAVFFYNEQFF
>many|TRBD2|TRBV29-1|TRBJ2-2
TGCAGCGTTGGAGAAGCGGGAGACACCGGGGAGCTGTTTTTT
CSVGEAGDTGELFF